The 15 T cell receptor beta chains presented below share a single source sample, sequenced in a study of T cell therapy after organ transplantation. Measured with immunoSEQ multiplex PCR; TCRdb has only the in-frame clones, and not every one. Its table lists dozens of clones. IFN-gamma-secreting cells were captured from therapy product cells restimulated about four hours with a CMV peptide pool. Their cognate antigens are unknown. The sequenced material came from cultured CD8+ T cells. The source is a human patient who had received a solid organ transplant and had CMV disease. Certain T cells may be donor cells from the graft.

This clone was seen more than once but under ten times. The CDR3 region is CASSLVVSTDTQYF. The CDR3, as DNA: TGTGCCAGCAGCTTAGTGGTGAGCACAGATACGCAGTATTTT. The chain combines TRBV7-2 with TRBJ2-3, with D uncertain. The CDR3 loop spans 14 amino acids. V shed 1 base and J shed 0 bases, with 5 bases lying between them. Germline CDR1 and CDR2: SGHTA and FQGNSA. The complete variable domain, with remaining parts taken from reference TRBV7-2 and TRBJ2-3, reads GAGVSQSPSNKVTEKGKDVELRCDPISGHTALYWYRQSLGQGLEFLIYFQGNSAPDKSGLPSDRFSAERTGGSVSTLTIQRTQQEDSAVYLCASSLVVSTDTQYFGPGTRLTVL.

This chain links TRBV5-4 with TRBJ2-7, with D hard to call. V was pared by 4 bases and J by 1 base, with 9 bases between. The CDR3 length is 13 residues. The germline CDR1 and CDR2 sequences are SGHNT and YYREEE (reference sequence). The CDR3 DNA sequence: TGTGCCAGCAGCCCGGGCCTTTCCTACGAGCAGTACTTC. Protein: CASSPGLSYEQYF. Complete variable domain (other parts from reference TRBV5-4 and TRBJ2-7): ETGVTQSPTHLIKTRGQQVTLRCSSQSGHNTVSWYQQALGQGPQFIFQYYREEENGRGNFPPRFSGLQFPNYSSELNVNALELDDSALYLCASSPGLSYEQYFGPGTRLTVT.

The chain employs TRBV7-3 and TRBJ2-6; D remains unclear. The V end was cut by 2 bases, the J end by 5 bases, with 13 bases between. The CDR3 runs 16 residues. Germline V CDR1 and CDR2: SGHTA, FQGTGA. The CDR3 loop reads CASSLAVQSRANVLTF. The CDR3, as DNA: TGTGCCAGCAGCTTAGCAGTACAAAGTCGGGCCAACGTCCTGACTTTC. The full variable domain, rest sourced from reference TRBV7-3 and TRBJ2-6, is GAGVSQTPSNKVTEKGKYVELRCDPISGHTALYWYRQSLGQGPEFLIYFQGTGAADDSGLPNDRFFAVRPEGSVSTLKIQRTERGDSAVYLCASSLAVQSRANVLTFGAGSRLTVL.

The sample holds one count of this clone. The rearrangement uses TRBV5-4 and TRBJ2-2, with 10 bases matching TRBD2. The CDR3 is made up of 17 amino acids. The V and J ends lost 6 bases and 1 base, in that order; junction bases with no gene match: 9. Germline V CDR1 and CDR2: SGHNT, YYREEE (reference sequence). The CDR3 bases are TGTGCCAGCACCAACCCAACTAGCGGGGAGAACACCGGGGAGCTGTTTTTT. It yields the protein CASTNPTSGENTGELFF.

The chain recombines TRBV10-2 with TRBJ1-3; no clear D. In germline, CDR1 is WSHSY, CDR2 SAAADI. The CDR3 is made up of 13 amino acids. Trimming removed 2 bases at V and 16 bases at J, with 18 bases between. CDR3 in DNA: TGCGCCAGCAGTGAGCTGAGTGGCCGGGGATCGTATTTT. This sequence encodes CASSELSGRGSYF.

The chain has TRBV7-1 and TRBJ1-3; D remains unclear. TRBV7-1 is placed among ORFs of uncertain function. The CDR3 spans 11 residues. V shed 4 bases and J shed 5 bases, with 3 bases lying between them. The DNA of the CDR3 is TGTGCCAGCAGCTTTAGAAACACCATATATTTT. Protein sequence: CASSFRNTIYF.

V and J are TRBV4-2 and TRBJ2-3; D ambiguous. Trimming stripped 5 bases from V and 0 bases from J, with 9 bases between. Per the germline V gene, CDR1 is LGHNA and CDR2 is YNFKEQ. This CDR3 is built from 14 residues. This CDR3 reads CASSLVVSTDTQYF. CDR3 nucleotide sequence: TGTGCCAGCAGCTTAGTGGTGAGCACAGATACGCAGTATTTT.

V is TRBV2 and J is TRBJ1-6; no definite D call. CDR1 and CDR2 from the germline V gene are SNHLY and FYNNEI. Trimming took 4 bases from V and 6 from J, leaving 10 bases between them. This CDR3 has 14 residues. The CDR3 nucleotides read TGTGCCAGCAGTGCTCGGAAAGCTAATTCACCCCTCCACTTT. This sequence encodes CASSARKANSPLHF. Filled out from reference TRBV2 and TRBJ1-6, the complete variable domain reads EPEVTQTPSHQVTQMGQEVILRCVPISNHLYFYWYRQILGQKVEFLVSFYNNEISEKSEIFDDQFSVERPDGSNFTLKIRSTKLEDSAMYFCASSARKANSPLHFGNGTRLTVT.

The genes are TRBV5-2 and TRBJ1-3. TRBV5-2 has pseudogene status. The CDR3 covers 11 residues. The CDR3 loop reads CASSFRNTIYF. CDR3 coding DNA: TGTGCCAGCAGCTTTAGAAACACCATATATTTT.

This clone was observed a handful of times. The V gene is TRBV5-2, the J gene TRBJ1-2. TRBV5-2 is flagged as a pseudogene. The CDR3 totals 15 residues. Written as DNA, the CDR3 is TGTGCCAGCAACGCAGCTGTACGAAAGACCTATGGCTACACCTTC. Encoded protein: CASNAAVRKTYGYTF.

The chain is built from TRBV27 and TRBJ1-3; perhaps TRBD1 as D (5 bases). There are 17 residues in the CDR3. The V end was cut by 2 bases, the J end by 0 bases, with 14 bases between. Germline V gene sequence: CDR1 MNHEY, CDR2 SMNVEV (reference sequence). DNA for the CDR3: TGTGCCAGCAGTTTACGGTCAGGGCAGAGCTCTGGAAACACCATATATTTT. Its protein is CASSLRSGQSSGNTIYF.

The rearrangement joins TRBV28 to TRBJ1-5; 7 nucleotides align to TRBD1. Trimming at V came to 2 bases and at J to 5 bases, leaving 3 bases not matched to a gene. Looked up from germline, CDR1 is MDHEN and CDR2 is SYDVKM. This CDR3 spans 14 amino acids. DNA of the CDR3: TGTGCCAGCAGTTTACAGGGGGGCTATCAGCCCCAGCATTTT. Translating gives CASSLQGGYQPQHF.

This clone is categorized as hyperexpanded. This rearrangement joins TRBV11-2 to TRBJ2-3; D ambiguous. Germline CDR1 reads SGHAT; CDR2 reads FQNNGV. This CDR3 contains 14 residues. Trimming shortened V by 1 base and J by 0 bases, and 5 bases separated the two germline ends. The CDR3 DNA sequence: TGTGCCAGCAGCTTAGTGGTGAGCACAGATACGCAGTATTTT. Its translation is CASSLVVSTDTQYF.

The J gene is TRBJ2-7, the V gene TRBV7-9; D gene uncertain. Trimming removed 8 bases at V and 0 bases at J, with 20 bases between. The CDR3 has 16 residues. Germline V gene lookup returns CDR1 SEHNR and CDR2 FQNEAQ (reference sequence). In DNA, the CDR3 is TGTGCCAGCCTCCCCCTTTGGAGTCAGTACTCCTACGAGCAGTACTTC. It codes for CASLPLWSQYSYEQYF.

V is TRBV7-9 and J is TRBJ2-5; D remains unclear. The J call may be in error: the DNA end matches TRBJ2-7 better. There are 16 residues in the CDR3. CDR1 is SEHNR, CDR2 FQNEAQ, per germline (reference sequence). DNA for the CDR3: TGTGCCAGCCTCCCCCTTTGGAGTCAGTACTCCTACGAGCAGTACTTC. Amino acids: CASLPLWSQYSYEQYF.